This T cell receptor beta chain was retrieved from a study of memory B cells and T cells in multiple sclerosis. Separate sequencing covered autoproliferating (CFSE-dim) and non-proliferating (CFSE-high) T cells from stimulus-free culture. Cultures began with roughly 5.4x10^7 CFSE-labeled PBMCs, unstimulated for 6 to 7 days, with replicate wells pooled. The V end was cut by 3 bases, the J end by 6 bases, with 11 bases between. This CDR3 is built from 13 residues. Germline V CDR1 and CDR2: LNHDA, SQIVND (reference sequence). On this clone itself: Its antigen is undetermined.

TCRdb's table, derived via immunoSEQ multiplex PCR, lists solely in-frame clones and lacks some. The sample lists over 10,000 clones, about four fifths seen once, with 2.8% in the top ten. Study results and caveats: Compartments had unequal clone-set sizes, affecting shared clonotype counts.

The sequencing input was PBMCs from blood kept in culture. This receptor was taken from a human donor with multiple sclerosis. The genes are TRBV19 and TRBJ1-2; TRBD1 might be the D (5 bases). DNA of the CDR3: TGTGCCAGTAGTATTAGGGGAGAAAATGGCTACACCTTC. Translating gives CASSIRGENGYTF.